This paragraph covers one TCR beta chain sequence. This specimen comes from a study of glioma-infiltrating T cells. Germline CDR1 is SGHTA and CDR2 is FQGNSA. The CDR3 has 15 residues. Trimming shortened V by 3 bases and J by 0 bases, and 8 bases separated the two germline ends. The iRepertoire nested amplicon-rescue multiplex PCR amplified TCR alpha and beta CDR3s from RNA. TCRdb re-analysed the multiplex PCR reads in MiXCR, keeping a single row per CDR3 protein. Here the sample spans 300,000 to 450,000 distinct CDR3 sequences, roughly two fifths being singletons. Sequences were obtained from glioma tissue, nonneoplastic brain tissue, or PBMCs (not recorded which). This receptor was taken from a human donor with low-grade glioma or glioblastoma, undergoing nonglioma brain surgery, or in good health (not recorded which). This sequence joins TRBV7-2 and TRBJ1-4; D not certain. This CDR3 reads CASSFRFATNEKLFF. The CDR3 DNA reads TGTGCCAGCAGCTTTAGGTTTGCAACTAATGAAAAACTGTTTTTT.